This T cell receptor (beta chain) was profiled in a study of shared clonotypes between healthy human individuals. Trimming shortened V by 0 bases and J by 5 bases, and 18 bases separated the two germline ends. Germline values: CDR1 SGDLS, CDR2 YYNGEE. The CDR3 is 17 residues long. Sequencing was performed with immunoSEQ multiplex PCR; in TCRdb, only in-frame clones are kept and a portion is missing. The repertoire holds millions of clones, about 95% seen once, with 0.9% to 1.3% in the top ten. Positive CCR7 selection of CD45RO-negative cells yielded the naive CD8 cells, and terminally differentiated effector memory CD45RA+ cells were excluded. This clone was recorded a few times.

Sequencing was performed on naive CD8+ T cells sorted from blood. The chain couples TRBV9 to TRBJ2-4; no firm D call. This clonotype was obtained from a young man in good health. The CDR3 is CASSVDLSGGGENIQYF. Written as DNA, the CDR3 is TGTGCCAGCAGCGTAGACCTTTCGGGCGGTGGTGAAAACATTCAGTACTTC. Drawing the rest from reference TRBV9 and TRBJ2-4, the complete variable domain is DSGVTQTPKHLITATGQRVTLRCSPRSGDLSVYWYQQSLDQGLQFLIQYYNGEERAKGNILERFSAQQFPDLHSELNLSSLELGDSALYFCASSVDLSGGGENIQYFGAGTRLSVL.